Listed below are T cell receptor beta chains from one sample, sequenced in a study of CD8 T cells in Susac syndrome. TCRdb reanalysed the immunoSEQ multiplex PCR reads using MiXCR and keeps one entry per CDR3 protein. This sample carries 150,000 or so distinct CDR3 sequences, approximately 94% of them seen once, and the ten largest clones take 0.085% to 0.095%. What was sequenced was CD4+ T cells from PBMCs. The receptors derive from a human donor with multiple sclerosis. Each CDR3 is given with its conserved first and last residue. Each record gives: J gene, CDR3 length, D gene, V gene, clone size, CDR3 protein, CDR3 DNA. D genes are given only for firm matches. The size of a clone is reported for some rows only, either as once, few or many, or as a class for expanded clones.

TRBJ1-1,9,.,TRBV23-1,.,CASGEEAFF,TGCGCCAGCGGGGAGGAAGCTTTCTTT
TRBJ2-2,15,TRBD1,TRBV4-2,.,CASSLGGQATGELFF,TGTGCCAGCAGCCTCGGGGGACAGGCAACCGGGGAGCTGTTTTTT
TRBJ2-5,17,TRBD1,TRBV5-1,.,CASSLSPGQPIGETQYF,TGCGCCAGCAGCTTGAGTCCGGGACAGCCCATTGGGGAGACCCAGTACTTC
TRBJ2-7,12,.,TRBV3-1,.,CASSRGAHEQYF,TGTGCCAGCAGCCGAGGGGCACACGAGCAGTACTTC
TRBJ2-2,14,.,TRBV3-1,.,CASSSQGLRGELFF,TGTGCCAGCAGCTCCCAGGGGCTTCGGGGGGAGCTGTTTTTT
TRBJ1-2,15,TRBD1,TRBV12-3/TRBV12-4,.,CASSYSGQKFYGYTF,TGTGCCAGCAGTTACTCGGGACAGAAGTTCTATGGCTACACCTTC
TRBJ1-5,13,.,TRBV25-1,.,CASRGRGNQPQHF,TGTGCCAGCAGAGGCAGGGGCAATCAGCCCCAGCATTTT
TRBJ1-6,17,.,TRBV7-2,.,CASSLNSANNYNSPLHF,TGTGCCAGCAGCTTAAATTCGGCAAACAACTATAATTCACCCCTCCACTTT
TRBJ2-7,12,.,TRBV12-3/TRBV12-4,few,CASSLRSYEQYF,TGTGCCAGCAGTTTACGGTCCTACGAGCAGTACTTC
TRBJ2-5,13,.,TRBV12-3/TRBV12-4,.,CASSFRGQETQYF,TGTGCCAGCAGTTTCCGGGGGCAAGAGACCCAGTACTTC
TRBJ1-5,11,.,TRBV12-3/TRBV12-4,.,CASKEDTAQHF,TGTGCCAGCAAAGAGGATACAGCCCAGCATTTT
TRBJ1-5,14,.,TRBV3-1,.,CASSFQGRGQPQHF,TGTGCCAGCAGCTTCCAAGGTCGGGGTCAGCCCCAGCATTTT
TRBJ2-2,13,.,TRBV7-2,once,CASSLVQNGELFF,TGTGCCAGCAGCTTAGTACAGAACGGGGAGCTGTTTTTT
TRBJ1-1,14,.,TRBV6-5,.,CASSYQGTGTEAFF,TGTGCCAGCAGTTACCAGGGTACGGGCACTGAAGCTTTCTTT
TRBJ1-2,13,.,TRBV2,.,CASHEVGDYGYTF,TGTGCCAGCCACGAAGTGGGGGACTATGGCTACACCTTC
TRBJ2-1,18,TRBD2,TRBV4-1,.,CASSQEGLAGVPSNEQFF,TGCGCCAGCAGCCAAGAGGGACTAGCGGGAGTTCCTTCCAATGAGCAGTTCTTC
TRBJ1-1,12,.,TRBV7-9,.,CASSLVVAEAFF,TGTGCCAGCAGCTTAGTTGTGGCTGAAGCTTTCTTT
TRBJ1-1,15,.,TRBV5-4,.,CASSRGEAVNTEAFF,TGTGCCAGCAGCCGGGGGGAGGCAGTGAACACTGAAGCTTTCTTT
TRBJ2-7,13,TRBD1,TRBV6-1,.,CASRDRGFYEQYF,TGTGCCAGCCGGGACAGGGGCTTTTACGAGCAGTACTTC
TRBJ1-1,15,TRBD1,TRBV15,.,CATSRDRSRNTEAFF,TGTGCCACCAGCAGGGACAGGAGTAGGAACACTGAAGCTTTCTTT
TRBJ2-2,13,.,TRBV7-7,.,CASSLGPTGELFF,TGTGCCAGCAGCTTAGGTCCGACCGGGGAGCTGTTTTTT
TRBJ1-2,17,.,TRBV6-5,.,CASSYFAGTPSNYGYTF,TGTGCCAGCAGTTACTTCGCCGGGACACCTTCTAACTATGGCTACACCTTC
TRBJ2-1,14,TRBD2,TRBV19,.,CASRGLAGGGGQFF,TGTGCCAGTAGGGGACTAGCGGGAGGGGGTGGGCAGTTCTTC
TRBJ2-1,15,TRBD2,TRBV19,once,CASSIRSGRTNEQFF,TGTGCCAGTAGTATAAGGAGCGGGAGGACGAATGAGCAGTTCTTC
TRBJ2-5,15,TRBD1,TRBV7-8,.,CASSFNRGLGETQYF,TGTGCCAGCAGCTTCAACAGGGGTCTGGGAGAGACCCAGTACTTC
TRBJ1-5,15,TRBD1,TRBV30,.,CAWSKGAQSNQPQHF,TGTGCCTGGAGTAAGGGGGCGCAAAGCAATCAGCCCCAGCATTTT
TRBJ2-2,16,.,TRBV4-1,.,CASSQDLGDPTGELFF,TGCGCCAGCAGCCAAGATTTGGGGGATCCCACCGGGGAGCTGTTTTTT
TRBJ2-4,17,.,TRBV19,.,CASSMVRGAWDKNIQYF,TGTGCCAGTAGTATGGTTAGGGGGGCCTGGGACAAAAACATTCAGTACTTC
TRBJ1-4,16,.,TRBV7-9,.,CASSLGRGQTNEKLFF,TGTGCCAGCAGCTTAGGAAGAGGCCAGACTAATGAAAAACTGTTTTTT
TRBJ1-1,13,TRBD1,TRBV7-2,few,CASSTTGDPAAFF,TGTGCCAGCAGCACGACAGGGGACCCTGCAGCTTTCTTT
TRBJ2-5,17,TRBD2,TRBV19,.,CASSSYRDYSSKETQYF,TGTGCCAGTAGTAGCTACCGGGACTACAGTTCTAAAGAGACCCAGTACTTC
TRBJ1-5,13,.,TRBV29-1,.,CSVEEQKGQPQHF,TGCAGCGTTGAGGAACAGAAGGGTCAGCCCCAGCATTTT
TRBJ1-5,13,.,TRBV4-1,.,CASSPPGIQPQHF,TGCGCCAGCAGCCCCCCGGGGATTCAGCCCCAGCATTTT
TRBJ1-4,15,TRBD1,TRBV6-5,.,CASRTGGTTNEKLFF,TGTGCCAGCAGAACAGGGGGCACAACTAATGAAAAACTGTTTTTT
TRBJ2-4,15,.,TRBV12-3/TRBV12-4,once,CASSSPALAKNIQYF,TGTGCCAGCAGCTCCCCAGCCCTAGCCAAAAACATTCAGTACTTC
TRBJ2-2,14,.,TRBV10-3,.,CAIAAGRESGELFF,TGTGCCATCGCGGCCGGGAGAGAAAGCGGGGAGCTGTTTTTT
TRBJ1-3,15,.,TRBV28,.,CASSLALISGNTIYF,TGTGCCAGCAGTTTGGCCCTTATCTCTGGAAACACCATATATTTT
TRBJ2-5,15,.,TRBV4-2,.,CASSQALGFQETQYF,TGTGCCAGCAGCCAAGCTCTCGGCTTCCAAGAGACCCAGTACTTC
TRBJ1-2,12,.,TRBV20-1,.,CSASGRDGGYTF,TGCAGTGCTAGTGGACGTGACGGCGGCTACACCTTC
TRBJ2-7,14,.,TRBV10-3,.,CAIRNSGSSYEQYF,TGTGCCATCAGAAATTCAGGAAGCTCCTACGAGCAGTACTTC
TRBJ2-5,15,.,TRBV9,.,CASSVATGPQETQYF,TGTGCCAGCAGCGTCGCAACGGGACCCCAAGAGACCCAGTACTTC
TRBJ2-7,13,.,TRBV18,.,CASSPRSSNEQYF,TGTGCCAGCTCACCCCGGAGTAGCAACGAGCAGTACTTC
TRBJ2-2,15,TRBD2,TRBV6-5,.,CASSSPREGGGELFF,TGTGCCAGCAGCTCTCCGCGGGAGGGGGGCGGGGAGCTGTTTTTT
TRBJ2-2,14,.,TRBV20-1,.,CSASELTNTGELFF,TGCAGTGCCTCGGAGTTAACGAACACCGGGGAGCTGTTTTTT
TRBJ1-2,11,.,TRBV30,once,CAWSVPAGYTF,TGTGCCTGGAGCGTCCCAGCTGGCTACACCTTC
TRBJ1-5,14,.,TRBV5-1,.,CASSSVGGGQPQHF,TGCGCCAGCAGCTCGGTTGGTGGCGGCCAGCCCCAGCATTTT
TRBJ1-1,14,.,TRBV7-9,.,CASSLEAGNTEAFF,TGTGCCAGCAGCTTAGAGGCAGGGAACACTGAAGCTTTCTTT
TRBJ2-7,12,.,TRBV14,.,CASSPTPDAGAF,TGTGCCAGCAGCCCTACTCCGGACGCTGGAGCCTTC
TRBJ1-1,15,.,TRBV18,.,CASSSDYRSNTEAFF,TGTGCCAGCTCGTCAGATTACCGATCGAACACTGAAGCTTTCTTT
TRBJ1-2,14,.,TRBV5-6,.,CASSFPGNNYGYTF,TGTGCCAGCAGCTTCCCCGGGAATAACTATGGCTACACCTTC
TRBJ2-2,17,TRBD1,TRBV7-3,.,CASSSPPGQGRGGELFF,TGTGCCAGCAGTTCCCCTCCCGGACAGGGTAGGGGCGGGGAGCTGTTTTTT
TRBJ1-2,12,.,TRBV3-1,.,CASSNQGNGYTF,TGTGCCAGCAGCAACCAGGGCAATGGCTACACCTTC
TRBJ2-2,12,.,TRBV24-1,.,CATSAGPGELFF,TGTGCCACCAGTGCAGGCCCCGGGGAGCTGTTTTTT
TRBJ2-3,19,TRBD2,TRBV24-1,.,CATSDPGEGLAGDPDTQYF,TGTGCCACCAGTGACCCGGGTGAGGGACTAGCGGGAGACCCAGATACGCAGTATTTT
TRBJ1-5,15,TRBD1,TRBV4-1,once,CASSRVQGAIQPQHF,TGCGCCAGCAGTCGGGTGCAGGGGGCAATTCAGCCCCAGCATTTT
TRBJ2-2,12,.,TRBV7-9,once,CASTQVPGELFF,TGTGCCAGCACCCAAGTGCCCGGGGAGCTGTTTTTT
TRBJ2-7,14,.,TRBV18,.,CASSPGVDLYEQYF,TGTGCCAGCTCACCAGGGGTAGATCTTTACGAGCAGTACTTC
TRBJ1-1,14,.,TRBV20-1,.,CSARFPGAGTEAFF,TGCAGTGCTAGATTCCCGGGGGCCGGCACTGAAGCTTTCTTT
TRBJ2-1,14,.,TRBV20-1,.,CSAREQLSRNEQFF,TGCAGTGCTAGAGAGCAGCTATCTCGAAATGAGCAGTTCTTC
TRBJ2-1,11,TRBD2,TRBV20-1,once,CSAPTSSEQFF,TGCAGTGCGCCGACTAGCAGTGAGCAGTTCTTC